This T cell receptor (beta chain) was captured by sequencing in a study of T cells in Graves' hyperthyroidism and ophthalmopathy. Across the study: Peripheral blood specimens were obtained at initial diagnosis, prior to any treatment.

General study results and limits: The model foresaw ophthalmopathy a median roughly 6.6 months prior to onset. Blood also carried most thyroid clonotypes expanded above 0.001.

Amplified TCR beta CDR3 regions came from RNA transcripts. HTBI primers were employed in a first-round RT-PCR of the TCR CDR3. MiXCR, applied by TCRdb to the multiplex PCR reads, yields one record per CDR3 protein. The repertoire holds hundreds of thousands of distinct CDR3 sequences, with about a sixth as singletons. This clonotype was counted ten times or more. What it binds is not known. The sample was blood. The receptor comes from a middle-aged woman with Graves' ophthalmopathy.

The CDR3 here is CASSLALGREGDEQFF. DNA for the CDR3: TGTGCCAGCAGCTTAGCCCTCGGGCGGGAAGGCGATGAGCAGTTCTTC. The chain has TRBV7-9 and TRBJ2-1; possibly TRBD2 for D (6 bases). The V gene lost 0 bases and the J gene lost 8 bases, with 17 bases spanning the gap. The length of the CDR3 is 16 residues. Per germline, CDR1 SEHNR and CDR2 FQNEAQ (reference sequence).